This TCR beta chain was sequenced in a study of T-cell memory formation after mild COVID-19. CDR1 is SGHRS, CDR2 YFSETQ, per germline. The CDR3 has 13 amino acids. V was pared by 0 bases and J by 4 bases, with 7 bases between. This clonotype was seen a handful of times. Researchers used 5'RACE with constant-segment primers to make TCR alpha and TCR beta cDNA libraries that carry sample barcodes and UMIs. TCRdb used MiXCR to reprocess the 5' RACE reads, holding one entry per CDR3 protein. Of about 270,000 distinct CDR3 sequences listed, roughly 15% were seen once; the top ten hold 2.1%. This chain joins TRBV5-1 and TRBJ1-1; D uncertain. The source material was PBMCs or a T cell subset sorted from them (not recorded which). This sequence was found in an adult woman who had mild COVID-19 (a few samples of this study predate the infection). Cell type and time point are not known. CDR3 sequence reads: CASSLVATTEAFF. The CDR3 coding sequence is TGCGCCAGCAGCTTGGTGGCCACCACTGAAGCTTTCTTT.